This TCR beta chain is from a study of blood T cell repertoires in COVID-19. After removal of 6 bases from V and 0 bases from J, the junction contained 6 bases not matched to a gene. The CDR3 consists of 15 residues. Germline V lookup: CDR1 SNHLY, CDR2 FYNNEI. Measured with immunoSEQ multiplex PCR; TCRdb has only the in-frame clones, and not every one. The table lists around 620,000 clones, around 90% of them singletons. The receptor was isolated from a woman aged 18 to 35 with acute or convalescent COVID-19. Sequencing was carried out using peripheral blood. J is TRBJ2-3 and V is TRBV2; 7 nucleotides align to TRBD2. CDR3 coding DNA: TGTGCCAGCAGGCTAGCGGAACCTAGCACAGATACGCAGTATTTT. Its translation: CASRLAEPSTDTQYF.